These 7 T cell receptor beta chains share one sample of origin, sequenced in a study of CD8+ T cells in alopecia areata. Reverse transcribed after extraction, RNA yielded cDNA as the sequencing template. Generated by immunoSEQ multiplex PCR, the TCRdb table keeps only in-frame clones and is missing some. Of 150,000 or so clones listed, 40% to 50% were seen once; the top ten hold roughly 6.8%. Sequenced sample: CD4+ T cells sorted from blood. The receptors here all came from a human donor with alopecia areata.

This sequence joins TRBV28 and TRBJ2-5, with D perhaps matching TRBD2 (5 bases). Trimming stripped 7 bases from V and 0 bases from J, with 9 bases between. CDR1 is MDHEN, CDR2 SYDVKM, per germline. This CDR3 is 13 amino acids long. CDR3 sequence reads: CASTAGNQETQYF. CDR3 coding DNA: TGTGCCAGCACCGCCGGGAACCAAGAGACCCAGTACTTC.

This clone was seen a handful of times. The rearrangement links TRBV5-1 to TRBJ2-7; 14 bases align to TRBD2. Germline CDR1 and CDR2: SGHRS and YFSETQ. The V gene end was trimmed by 3 bases and the J gene end by 4 bases; junction bases not matched to a gene: 3. The CDR3 is 15 amino acids. CDR3: CASSWGTSGSYEQYF. Written as DNA, the CDR3 is TGCGCCAGCAGCTGGGGGACTAGCGGGAGTTACGAGCAGTACTTC. Full variable domain (missing parts from reference TRBV5-1 and TRBJ2-7): KAGVTQTPRYLIKTRGQQVTLSCSPISGHRSVSWYQQTPGQGLQFLFEYFSETQRNKGNFPGRFSGRQFSNSRSEMNVSTLELGDSALYLCASSWGTSGSYEQYFGPGTRLTVT.

This clone appeared a few times. The V gene is TRBV29-1, the J gene TRBJ2-2, with D tentatively TRBD1 (5 bases). Trimming removed 7 bases from V and 0 bases from J, with 15 bases in between. The length of the CDR3 is 15 residues. Germline V gene data show CDR1 as SQVTM and CDR2 as ANQGSEA. In DNA, the CDR3 is TGCAGCGCCAAGAAGGGGTCCGCGAACACCGGGGAGCTGTTTTTT. Residues: CSAKKGSANTGELFF.

The rearrangement links TRBV30 to TRBJ2-3; D is ambiguous. Germline V lookup: CDR1 GTSNPN, CDR2 SVGIG (reference sequence). This CDR3 is built from 13 residues. The ends were cut back, 0 bases at V and 4 bases at J, with 8 bases in the middle. This CDR3 reads CAWSVYGADTQYF. The CDR3 coding sequence is TGTGCCTGGAGTGTATATGGTGCAGATACGCAGTATTTT.

The genes are TRBV11-3 and TRBJ2-5; no clear D gene. Trimming took off 1 base at V and 1 base at J, with 10 bases between the two ends. The CDR3 is 15 residues long. Germline CDR1 is SGHNT and CDR2 is YENEEA. The CDR3 sequence is CASSLALAGQETQYF. The CDR3 bases are TGTGCCAGCAGCTTAGCACTCGCCGGCCAAGAGACCCAGTACTTC.

This chain joins TRBV28 and TRBJ2-3, with D unresolved. Germline V gene sequence: CDR1 MDHEN, CDR2 SYDVKM. Trimming pared 5 bases from V and 0 bases from J, leaving 21 bases between. This CDR3 spans 18 amino acids. This CDR3 is CASSPSHSVGLSTDTQYF. The CDR3 nucleotides read TGTGCCAGCAGTCCATCCCACTCAGTGGGCCTGAGCACAGATACGCAGTATTTT.

This clone was observed a few times. The chain is built from TRBV2 and TRBJ2-5; no clear D. V lost 7 bases, J lost 2 bases, and 11 bases lay in between. Germline-derived CDR1 and CDR2 are SNHLY and FYNNEI. The length of the CDR3 is 13 residues. DNA for the CDR3: TGTGCCAGCAACGGCGGCAGACAAGAGACCCAGTACTTC. This codes for CASNGGRQETQYF.